The rows below give T cell receptor beta chains drawn from one sample of a study of blood T cell repertoires in COVID-19. The table came from immunoSEQ multiplex PCR; TCRdb's copy has only in-frame clones and leaves some out. The sample gives 310,000 or so clones, almost 90% of which show up once; roughly 1.6% is in the top ten. The source material was PBMCs or T cells enriched from blood (not recorded which). The receptors were gathered from a woman aged 18-35 years with acute COVID-19. Each CDR3 is given without its conserved first and last residue.

TRBV7-9,ASSLVESGYT
TRBV9,ASSVAGLNTGELF
TRBV10-3,AISDSQGSGLGEQY
TRBV5-6,ASSLMSGLAGYNEQF
TRBV28,ASSKLRDSEQY
TRBV15,ATSPAVWGRLNSPLH
TRBV15,ATSRDTVNTEAF
TRBV6-1,ASSEYRGRTEAF
TRBV6-5,ASRTRDRDNSPLH
TRBV11-2,ASSLDPDSNQPQH
TRBV29-1,SAVLAEINNEQF
TRBV30,AWSVPGEQY
TRBV19,ASSDRLIAGGGTGELF
TRBV28,ATLTGGEKNYGYT
TRBV18,ASSPSGTGGGLIPEAF
TRBV4-3,ASSQGLTGGAYEQY
TRBV6-2/TRBV6-3,ASSRPQTYEQY
TRBV9,ASTSEGWSTDTQY
TRBV5-6,ASSWGTGTNYGYT
TRBV19,ASSMRQGNEKLF
TRBV28,ASSLTGDYGREQY
TRBV4-1,ASSLRTGDANEKLF
TRBV7-9,ASSHTPSGRVYEQY
TRBV30,AWSRGAAYEQY
TRBV4-2,ASSQLTSAGGNNEQF
TRBV29-1,AYLRAGRSDGYT
TRBV27,ASIGRRTGLASSYNEQF
TRBV27,ASSPPGTGFEY
TRBV18,ASSQQTGQGNIQY
TRBV7-2,ASRGGAGVNSPLH
TRBV27,ASSLNDIQETQY
TRBV6-1,ASSEGNTRGYEQY
TRBV28,ASSLLTGNTEAF
TRBV7-8,ASSQRLGQTQY
TRBV5-1,ASSPGLAGGETQY
TRBV7-9,ASSLTGTGKEGPYNEQF
TRBV7-2,ASSLQQGGETQY
TRBV7-9,ASSRDSTNQPQH
TRBV18,ASSPQLAGEGGANVLT
TRBV29-1,SAGGQNEAF
TRBV27,ASSSGNLAKNIQY
TRBV3-1/TRBV3-2,ASSQVGVTF
TRBV9,ASSVGRGGYNEQF
TRBV19,ASSIAPGDTGELF
TRBV30,AWTPRGSYEQY
TRBV7-9,AIWTSGTYEQY
TRBV12-3/TRBV12-4,ASSLATNYGYT
TRBV19,ASSIINAGGNQPQH
TRBV4-2,ASSQVAGSPTDTQY
TRBV28,AAAWTGSYNEQF
TRBV11-2,ASSLEAGGTDTQY
TRBV19,ASSPGLAGRYEQY
TRBV21-1,ARTSGGETQY